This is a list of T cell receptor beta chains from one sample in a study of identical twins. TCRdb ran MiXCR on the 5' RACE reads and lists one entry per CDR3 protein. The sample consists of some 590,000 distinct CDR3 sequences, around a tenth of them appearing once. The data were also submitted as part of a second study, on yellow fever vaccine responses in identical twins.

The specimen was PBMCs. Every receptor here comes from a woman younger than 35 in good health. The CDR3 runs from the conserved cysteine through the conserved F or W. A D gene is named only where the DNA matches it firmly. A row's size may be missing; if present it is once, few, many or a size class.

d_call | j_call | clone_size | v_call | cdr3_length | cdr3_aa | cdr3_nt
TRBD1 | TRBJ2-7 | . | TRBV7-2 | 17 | CASSYDVQGRGSYEQYF | TGTGCCAGCAGCTATGATGTACAGGGGAGAGGGTCCTACGAGCAGTACTTC
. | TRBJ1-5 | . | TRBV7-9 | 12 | CASSPVDQPQHF | TGTGCCAGCAGCCCAGTGGATCAGCCCCAGCATTTT
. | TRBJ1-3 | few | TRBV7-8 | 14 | CASSLVGNQGPGYF | TGTGCCAGCAGCTTAGTAGGGAACCAGGGCCCGGGATATTTT
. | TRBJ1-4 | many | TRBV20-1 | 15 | CSARDSISRFEKLFF | TGCAGTGCTAGAGATAGTATTTCCAGATTTGAAAAACTGTTTTTT
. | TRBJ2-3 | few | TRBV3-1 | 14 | CASSQELRTDTQYF | TGTGCCAGCAGCCAAGAGCTGCGCACAGATACGCAGTATTTT
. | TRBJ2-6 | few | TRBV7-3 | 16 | CASSSAGGSGANVLTF | TGTGCCAGCAGCTCCGCTGGGGGCTCTGGGGCCAACGTCCTGACTTTC
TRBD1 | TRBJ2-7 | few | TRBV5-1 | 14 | CASSAGQAGYEQYF | TGCGCCAGCAGCGCCGGACAGGCCGGTTACGAGCAGTACTTC
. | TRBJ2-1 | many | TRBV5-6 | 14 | CASSFEREYNEQFF | TGTGCCAGCAGCTTCGAACGGGAATACAATGAGCAGTTCTTC
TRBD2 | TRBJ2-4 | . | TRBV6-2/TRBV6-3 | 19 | CASSSRGLAGENSKNIQYF | TGTGCCAGCAGTTCGAGAGGACTAGCGGGAGAGAATTCCAAAAACATTCAGTACTTC
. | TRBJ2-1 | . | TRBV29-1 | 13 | CSVEAAGTAGQFF | TGCAGCGTTGAAGCCGCCGGGACCGCTGGCCAGTTCTTC
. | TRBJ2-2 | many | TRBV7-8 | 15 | CASSLVGVSTGELFF | TGTGCCAGCAGCTTAGTAGGGGTTAGCACCGGGGAGCTGTTTTTT
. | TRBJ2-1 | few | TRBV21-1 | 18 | CASSNVWTSGESYNEQFF | TGTGCCAGCAGCAATGTATGGACTAGCGGGGAGTCCTACAATGAGCAGTTCTTC
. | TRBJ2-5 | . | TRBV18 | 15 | CASSPPGLYGETQYF | TGTGCCAGCTCACCACCCGGGCTCTACGGCGAGACCCAGTACTTC
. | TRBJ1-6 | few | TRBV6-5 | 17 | CASSYRRAQGYNSPLHF | TGTGCCAGCAGTTACAGACGGGCACAGGGTTATAATTCACCCCTCCACTTT
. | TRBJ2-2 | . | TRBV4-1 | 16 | CASSQTDRLFTGELFF | TGCGCCAGCAGCCAAACCGACAGGTTGTTCACCGGGGAGCTGTTTTTT
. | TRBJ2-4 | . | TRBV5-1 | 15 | CASSWGDIGKNIQYF | TGCGCCAGCAGCTGGGGGGACATTGGCAAAAACATTCAGTACTTC
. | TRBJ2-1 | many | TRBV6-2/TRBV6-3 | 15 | CASQVRVGAYNEQFF | TGTGCCAGCCAAGTTCGAGTGGGGGCCTACAATGAGCAGTTCTTC
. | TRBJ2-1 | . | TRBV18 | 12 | CASSPDQNEQFF | TGTGCCAGCTCACCCGATCAAAATGAGCAGTTCTTC
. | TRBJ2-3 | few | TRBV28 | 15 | CASRGVTGITDTQYF | TGTGCCAGCAGAGGGGTTACAGGAATCACAGATACGCAGTATTTT
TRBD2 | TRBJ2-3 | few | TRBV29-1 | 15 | CSDEGKTSAHNTQYF | TGCAGCGACGAGGGGAAGACTAGCGCACACAATACGCAGTATTTT
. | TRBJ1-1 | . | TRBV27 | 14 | CASKIGGSGMRAFF | TGTGCCAGCAAGATCGGGGGGAGTGGGATGCGTGCTTTCTTT
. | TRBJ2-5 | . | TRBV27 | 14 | CASSSDGAGETQYF | TGTGCCAGCAGTTCGGACGGTGCGGGAGAGACCCAGTACTTC
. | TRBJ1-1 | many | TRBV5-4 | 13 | CASSFRADTEAFF | TGTGCCAGCAGCTTCAGGGCTGACACTGAAGCTTTCTTT
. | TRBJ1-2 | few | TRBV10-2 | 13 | CASSDLVLYGYTF | TGCGCCAGCAGTGATTTGGTTCTCTATGGCTACACCTTC
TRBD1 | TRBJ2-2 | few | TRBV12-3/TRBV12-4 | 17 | CASSFGWGTGDTGELFF | TGTGCCAGCAGTTTTGGTTGGGGGACAGGGGACACCGGGGAGCTGTTTTTT
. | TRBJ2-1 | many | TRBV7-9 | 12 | CASSLEIEGQFF | TGTGCCAGCAGCTTAGAAATAGAGGGGCAGTTCTTC
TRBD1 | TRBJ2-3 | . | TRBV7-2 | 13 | CATQGAGTDTQYF | TGTGCCACCCAGGGGGCGGGCACAGATACGCAGTATTTT
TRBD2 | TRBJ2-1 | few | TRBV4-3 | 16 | CASSQVTSGYNNEQFF | TGCGCCAGCAGCCAAGTTACTAGCGGGTACAACAATGAGCAGTTCTTC
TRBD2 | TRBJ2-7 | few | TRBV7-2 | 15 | CASSQIAGASYEQYF | TGTGCCAGCAGCCAAATAGCGGGTGCCTCCTACGAGCAGTACTTC
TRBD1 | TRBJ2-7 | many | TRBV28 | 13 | CASSFRAGGQQYF | TGTGCCAGCAGTTTCCGGGCAGGGGGCCAGCAGTACTTC
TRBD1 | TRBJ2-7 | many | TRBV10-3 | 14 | CAISEGTGRAEQYF | TGTGCCATCAGTGAAGGGACAGGGAGGGCCGAGCAGTACTTC
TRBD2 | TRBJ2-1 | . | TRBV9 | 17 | CASSETSGGGGYNEQFF | TGTGCCAGCAGCGAGACTAGCGGGGGGGGAGGTTACAATGAGCAGTTCTTC
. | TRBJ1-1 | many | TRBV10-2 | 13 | CASYGGFGTEAFF | TGCGCCAGCTATGGGGGGTTTGGCACTGAAGCTTTCTTT
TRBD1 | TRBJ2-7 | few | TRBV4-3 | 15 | CASSQGRDSLYEQYF | TGCGCCAGCAGCCAAGGCCGGGACAGCCTCTACGAGCAGTACTTC
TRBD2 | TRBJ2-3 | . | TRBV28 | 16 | CASSSGTSGRADTQYF | TGTGCCAGCAGTTCGGGGACTAGCGGGAGGGCAGATACGCAGTATTTT
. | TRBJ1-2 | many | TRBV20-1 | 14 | CSARVSIGLYGYTF | TGCAGTGCTAGAGTCTCTATCGGGTTGTATGGCTACACCTTC
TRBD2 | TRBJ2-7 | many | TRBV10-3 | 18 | CAISESGTSGRGYYEQYF | TGTGCCATCAGTGAGTCAGGGACTAGCGGGAGGGGGTACTACGAGCAGTACTTC
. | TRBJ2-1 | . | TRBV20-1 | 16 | CSAREALAVSYNEQFF | TGCAGTGCTAGAGAGGCCCTAGCCGTCTCCTACAATGAGCAGTTCTTC
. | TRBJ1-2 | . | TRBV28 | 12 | CASSTDRFGYTF | TGTGCCAGCAGTACCGACAGATTTGGCTACACCTTC
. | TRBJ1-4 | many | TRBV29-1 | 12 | CSVEAGSGKLFF | TGCAGCGTCGAGGCGGGTTCGGGGAAACTGTTTTTT
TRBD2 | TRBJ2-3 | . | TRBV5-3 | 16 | CARSLVLAGITDTQYF | TGTGCCAGAAGCTTGGTCCTAGCGGGGATCACAGATACGCAGTATTTT
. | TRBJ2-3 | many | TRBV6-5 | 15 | CASSYSRGNADTQYF | TGTGCCAGCAGTTACTCGAGAGGGAATGCAGATACGCAGTATTTT
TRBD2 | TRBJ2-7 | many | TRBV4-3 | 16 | CASSQTGTSGTYEQYF | TGCGCCAGCAGCCAGACCGGGACTAGCGGGACCTACGAGCAGTACTTC
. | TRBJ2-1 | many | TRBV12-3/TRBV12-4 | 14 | CASSEGLSYNEQFF | TGTGCCAGCAGTGAGGGTCTCTCCTACAATGAGCAGTTCTTC
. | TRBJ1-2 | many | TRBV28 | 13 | CASSLGQAYGYTF | TGTGCCAGCAGTTTAGGGCAGGCCTATGGCTACACCTTC
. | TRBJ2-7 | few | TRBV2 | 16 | CASSETAGLSSYEQYF | TGTGCCAGCAGTGAAACGGCAGGCCTGTCCTCCTACGAGCAGTACTTC
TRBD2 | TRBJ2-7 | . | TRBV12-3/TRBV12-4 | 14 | CASRISGSSYEQYF | TGTGCCAGCAGAATTAGCGGGAGCTCCTACGAGCAGTACTTC
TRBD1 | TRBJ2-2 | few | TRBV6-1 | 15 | CASRLDRGRTGELFF | TGTGCCAGCAGGCTCGACAGGGGGCGAACCGGGGAGCTGTTTTTT
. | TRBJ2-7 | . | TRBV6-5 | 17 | CASSYNPSTVSSYEQYF | TGTGCCAGCAGTTACAACCCTTCGACCGTGAGCTCCTACGAGCAGTACTTC
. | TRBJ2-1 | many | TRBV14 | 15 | CASSQDGGKMNEQFF | TGTGCCAGCAGCCAAGATGGGGGGAAGATGAATGAGCAGTTCTTC
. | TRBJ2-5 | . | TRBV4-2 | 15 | CASSQGPPTQETQYF | TGTGCCAGCAGCCAAGGGCCCCCGACCCAAGAGACCCAGTACTTC
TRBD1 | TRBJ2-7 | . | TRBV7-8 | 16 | CASSPRAHRGTYEQYF | TGTGCCAGCAGCCCCAGGGCTCACAGGGGCACCTACGAGCAGTACTTC
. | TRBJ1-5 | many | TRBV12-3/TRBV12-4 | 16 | CASSFFGTRRSQPQHF | TGTGCCAGCAGTTTTTTTGGGACCCGTCGGAGTCAGCCCCAGCATTTT
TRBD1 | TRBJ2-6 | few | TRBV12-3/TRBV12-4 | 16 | CAIRGQYLSGANVLTF | TGTGCCATAAGGGGGCAATACCTCTCTGGGGCCAACGTCCTGACTTTC
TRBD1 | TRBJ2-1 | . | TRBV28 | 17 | CASSPRRQTGAYNEQFF | TGTGCCAGCAGTCCCCGCCGGCAGACAGGGGCCTACAATGAGCAGTTCTTC
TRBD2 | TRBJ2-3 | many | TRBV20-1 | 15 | CSARATSGGAGTQYF | TGCAGTGCTAGAGCCACTAGCGGGGGGGCCGGTACGCAGTATTTT
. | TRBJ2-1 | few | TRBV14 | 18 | CASSQDGRTQVGYNEQFF | TGTGCCAGCAGCCAAGACGGCAGAACCCAGGTGGGATACAATGAGCAGTTCTTC
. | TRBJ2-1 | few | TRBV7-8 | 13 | CASSQGPRDEQFF | TGTGCCAGCAGCCAAGGGCCCAGGGATGAGCAGTTCTTC